These 19 T cell receptor beta chains share one sample of origin, sequenced in a study of control samples from healthy donors and cancer patients. The repertoire was sequenced with immunoSEQ multiplex PCR; TCRdb's copy has only in-frame clones and lacks some. The sample lists about 160,000 clones, around 90% occurring once. The sample consisted of blood. The receptors here all came from a man aged 30 to 39 in good health.

The rearrangement links TRBV27 to TRBJ2-7, with D perhaps matching TRBD1 or TRBD2 (5 bases each). Trimming cost V 1 base and J 1 base, with 11 bases left between them. Germline-derived CDR1 and CDR2 are MNHEY and SMNVEV (reference sequence). This CDR3 is built from 15 residues. The CDR3 bases are TGTGCCAGCAGTTTATTGGTGGGGGATTCCTACGAGCAGTACTTC. Amino acid sequence: CASSLLVGDSYEQYF.

The gene calls are TRBV6-5 and TRBJ1-6, with D uncertain. Trimming left V 3 bases short and J 0 bases short, with 9 bases between. The CDR3 is 16 amino acids. Germline V CDR1 and CDR2: MNHEY, SVGAGI. DNA of the CDR3: TGTGCCAGCAGTTATTGGGATAGCTCCTATAATTCACCCCTCCACTTT. This sequence encodes CASSYWDSSYNSPLHF.

The chain has TRBV3-1 (or the pseudogene TRBV3-2) and TRBJ2-3; D assignment may be TRBD1 or TRBD2 (6 bases each). The CDR3 extends over 16 amino acids. V was trimmed by 3 bases and J by 6 bases, leaving 19 bases between them. Germline CDR1 reads LGHDT; CDR2 reads YNNKEL (reference sequence). Here the CDR3 DNA reads TGTGCCAGCAGCCAGTTTACGGGGCCCGGGGGCGATACGCAGTATTTT. It codes for CASSQFTGPGGDTQYF.

The chain has TRBV5-4 and TRBJ2-1; D unresolved. The ends were cut back, 0 bases at V and 0 bases at J, with 10 bases in the middle. This CDR3 is built from 16 residues. Germline-derived CDR1 and CDR2 are SGHNT and YYREEE (reference sequence). The CDR3: CASSLVRTSSYNEQFF. CDR3 nucleotide sequence: TGTGCCAGCAGCTTGGTCCGGACGAGCTCCTACAATGAGCAGTTCTTC. Combining the CDR3 with reference TRBV5-4 and TRBJ2-1 gives the whole variable domain ETGVTQSPTHLIKTRGQQVTLRCSSQSGHNTVSWYQQALGQGPQFIFQYYREEENGRGNFPPRFSGLQFPNYSSELNVNALELDDSALYLCASSLVRTSSYNEQFFGPGTRLTVL.

The V call is TRBV27, the J call TRBJ1-4; TRBD1 matches at 8 bases. V shed 5 bases and J 3 bases; nucleotides not matched to a gene: 8. The CDR3 has 16 amino acids. From germline, CDR1 is MNHEY and CDR2 SMNVEV (reference sequence). CDR3 residues: CASSPLTGGPNEKLFF. CDR3 in DNA: TGTGCCAGCAGTCCACTAACAGGGGGACCTAATGAAAAACTGTTTTTT.

This clone was observed a single time. The genes are TRBV4-3 and TRBJ1-5; no definite D call. Trimming stripped 0 bases from V and 4 bases from J, with 4 bases between. The CDR3 contains 13 residues. Germline V gives CDR1 LGHNA, CDR2 YSLEER. Here the CDR3 DNA reads TGCGCCAGCAGCCAAGAGGAAAATCAGCCCCAGCATTTT. Translation gives CASSQEENQPQHF.

The V and J genes are TRBV27 and TRBJ2-7; 7 positions agree with TRBD2. J gave up 6 bases and V 8 bases, and 19 bases lay outside the gene matches. The CDR3 consists of 16 residues. In germline, CDR1 is MNHEY, CDR2 SMNVEV (reference sequence). The CDR3 sequence is CASGLLAGATPGEQYF. In DNA form, the CDR3 reads TGTGCCAGCGGACTGCTGGCGGGAGCGACCCCCGGCGAGCAGTACTTC.

This clone was detected ten times or more. The chain carries TRBV14 and TRBJ2-2; 7 nucleotides match TRBD1. Germline assignment: CDR1 SGHDN and CDR2 FVKESK. There are 17 residues in the CDR3. With V trimmed by 4 bases and J by 0 bases, 8 bases remained unmatched. CDR3 bases: TGTGCCAGCAGCCCGGGACAGCCGATTGCGAACACCGGGGAGCTGTTTTTT. Its translation: CASSPGQPIANTGELFF. The entire variable domain, with the rest obtained from reference TRBV14 and TRBJ2-2, is as follows: EAGVTQFPSHSVIEKGQTVTLRCDPISGHDNLYWYRRVMGKEIKFLLHFVKESKQDESGMPNNRFLAERTGGTYSTLKVQPAELEDSGVYFCASSPGQPIANTGELFFGEGSRLTVL.

This clone was seen a single time. The chain employs TRBV24-1 and TRBJ1-2; D ambiguous. V lost 5 bases to trimming and J lost 2 bases, with 8 bases between them. The CDR3 contains 13 residues. CDR1 and CDR2 from the germline V gene are KGHDR and SFDVKD. This CDR3 is CATSGKQNYGYTF. The CDR3 nucleotides are TGTGCCACCAGTGGTAAACAGAACTATGGCTACACCTTC.

The J gene is TRBJ2-5, the V gene TRBV18, with 14 bases aligning to TRBD2. CDR1 and CDR2 from the germline V gene are KGHSH and LQKENI. With V trimmed by 5 bases and J by 2 bases, 4 bases remained unmatched. The CDR3 spans 16 residues. The CDR3: CASSSGLAGGQETQYF. CDR3 nucleotide sequence: TGTGCCAGCTCATCCGGACTAGCGGGGGGACAAGAGACCCAGTACTTC.

This clone has just one count. The genes are TRBV18 and TRBJ2-7; D is possibly TRBD1 (5 bases). The V end lost 1 base, the J end lost 0 bases, and 10 bases lay between the germline ends. CDR1 is KGHSH and CDR2 is LQKENI in the germline V gene. The CDR3 is 15 amino acids. DNA for the CDR3: TGTGCCAGCTCACCACGCAGGGCTCCCTCCTACGAGCAGTACTTC. Translation: CASSPRRAPSYEQYF.

The chain recombines TRBV7-9 with TRBJ1-1; 7 nucleotides align to TRBD1. The CDR3 extends over 15 amino acids. Germline CDR1 SEHNR, CDR2 FQNEAQ (reference sequence). Trimming removed 5 bases from V and 6 bases from J; junction bases left unmatched: 12. This chain's CDR3 is CASSRAYRGDPEAFF. The CDR3, as DNA: TGTGCCAGCAGCAGGGCCTACAGGGGTGACCCTGAAGCTTTCTTT.

The rearrangement joins TRBV6-2 or TRBV6-3 to TRBJ1-1; D gene ambiguous. From germline, CDR1 is MNHEY and CDR2 SVGEGT. V lost 2 bases to trimming and J lost 7 bases, with 5 bases between them. There are 11 residues in the CDR3. The CDR3 DNA reads as TGTGCCAGCAGTTACAGTAGTGAAGCTTTCTTT. As protein: CASSYSSEAFF.

Concerning this clone itself: The sample carries other DNA sequences with the same CDR3. The chain employs TRBV6-2 or TRBV6-3 and TRBJ2-1; D tentatively reads TRBD1 or TRBD2 (5 bases each). The CDR3 is made up of 12 amino acids. V was shortened by 0 bases and J by 9 bases, with 6 bases between the two germline ends. Germline-derived CDR1 and CDR2 are MNHEY and SVGEGT. Written as DNA, the CDR3 is TGTGCCAGCAGTTACTCGAGGGGTGAGCAGTTCTTC. This sequence encodes CASSYSRGEQFF.

The J gene is TRBJ2-5, the V gene TRBV12-2; the table gives TRBD2 as D, unverified against the DNA. TRBV12-2 is flagged as a pseudogene. CDR3 size: 16 residues. In DNA form, the CDR3 reads TGTGCAAGTCGCTTTAGAAGGGCGGGGACCCAAGAGACCCAGTACTTC. Encoded protein: CASRFRRAGTQETQYF.

The chain employs TRBV2 and TRBJ2-2, with D maybe TRBD1 (6 bases). The germline gives CDR1 SNHLY, CDR2 FYNNEI. The CDR3 loop spans 15 amino acids. Trimming took 6 bases from V and 1 from J, leaving 12 bases between them. CDR3 residues: CASSARGRNTGELFF. DNA for the CDR3: TGTGCCAGCAGCGCCAGGGGTAGGAACACCGGGGAGCTGTTTTTT.

This rearrangement joins TRBV9 to TRBJ1-2; D is unresolved. Germline lookup yields CDR1 SGDLS and CDR2 YYNGEE. The length of the CDR3 is 12 residues. Trimming removed 0 bases from V and 4 bases from J, with 4 bases in between. For the CDR3, the DNA is TGTGCCAGCAGCGTAGGTTTCTATGGCTACACCTTC. Translated, it gives CASSVGFYGYTF.

Remarks on this clone: The junction departs from the called germline gene at one end, perhaps through a read error. The V gene is TRBV12-3 or TRBV12-4, the J gene TRBJ2-1; D is undetermined. The CDR3 totals 11 residues. The CDR3 reads CASSLAREVIF. The CDR3 DNA reads as TGTGCCAGCAGTTTGGCCCGTGAGGTTATCTTC.

The chain has TRBV3-1 (or the pseudogene TRBV3-2) and TRBJ2-2, with TRBD1 as a possible D gene (6 bases). Per germline, CDR1 LGHDT and CDR2 YNNKEL (reference sequence). The CDR3 has 13 residues. V dropped 5 bases and J dropped 8 bases, with 12 bases sitting between them. CDR3 DNA sequence: TGTGCCAGCAGCGAGCAGAGGGGGGGGGAGCTGTTTTTT. As protein: CASSEQRGGELFF.